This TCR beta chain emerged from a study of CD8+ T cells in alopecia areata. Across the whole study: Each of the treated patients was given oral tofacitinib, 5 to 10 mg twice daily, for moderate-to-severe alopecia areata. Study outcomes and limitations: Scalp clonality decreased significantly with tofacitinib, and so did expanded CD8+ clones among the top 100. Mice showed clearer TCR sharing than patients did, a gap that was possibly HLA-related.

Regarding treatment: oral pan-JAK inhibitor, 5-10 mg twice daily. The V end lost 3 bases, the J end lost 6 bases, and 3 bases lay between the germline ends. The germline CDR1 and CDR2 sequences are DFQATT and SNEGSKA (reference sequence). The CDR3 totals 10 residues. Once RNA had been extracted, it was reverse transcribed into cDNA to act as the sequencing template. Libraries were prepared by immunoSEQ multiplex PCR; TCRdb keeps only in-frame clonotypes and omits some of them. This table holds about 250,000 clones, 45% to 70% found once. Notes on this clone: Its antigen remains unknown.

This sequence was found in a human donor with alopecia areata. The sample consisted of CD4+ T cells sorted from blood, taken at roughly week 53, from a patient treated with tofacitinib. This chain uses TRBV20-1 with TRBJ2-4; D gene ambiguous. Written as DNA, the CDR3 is TGCAGTGCTAGGGCAAACATTCAGTACTTC. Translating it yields CSARANIQYF.